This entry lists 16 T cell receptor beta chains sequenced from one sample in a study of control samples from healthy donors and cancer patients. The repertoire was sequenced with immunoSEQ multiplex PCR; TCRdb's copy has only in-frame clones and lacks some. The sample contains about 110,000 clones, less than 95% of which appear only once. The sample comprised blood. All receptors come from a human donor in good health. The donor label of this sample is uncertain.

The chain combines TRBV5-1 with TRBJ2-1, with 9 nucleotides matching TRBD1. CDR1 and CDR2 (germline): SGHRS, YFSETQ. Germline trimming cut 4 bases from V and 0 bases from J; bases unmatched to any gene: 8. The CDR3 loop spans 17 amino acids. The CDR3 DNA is TGCGCCAGCAGCCTACATGGGACAGGGAGCTCCTACAATGAGCAGTTCTTC. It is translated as CASSLHGTGSSYNEQFF.

CDR3 sequence: CAIRPPGQGAGEQYV. The CDR3 nucleotides are TGTGCCATCAGACCACCGGGACAGGGGGCTGGCGAGCAGTACGTC. The rearrangement uses TRBV10-3 and TRBJ2-7, with 12 bases aligning to TRBD1. The CDR3 loop spans 15 amino acids. CDR1 and CDR2 (germline): ENHRY, SYGVKD. J lost 6 bases, V lost 6 bases, and 9 bases had no gene match.

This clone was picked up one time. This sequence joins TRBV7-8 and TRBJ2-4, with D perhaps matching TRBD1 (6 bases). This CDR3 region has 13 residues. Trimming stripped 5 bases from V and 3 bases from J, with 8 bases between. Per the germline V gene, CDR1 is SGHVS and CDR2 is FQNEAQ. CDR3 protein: CASSPGVKNIQYF. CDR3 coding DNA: TGTGCCAGCAGCCCAGGGGTCAAAAACATTCAGTACTTC.

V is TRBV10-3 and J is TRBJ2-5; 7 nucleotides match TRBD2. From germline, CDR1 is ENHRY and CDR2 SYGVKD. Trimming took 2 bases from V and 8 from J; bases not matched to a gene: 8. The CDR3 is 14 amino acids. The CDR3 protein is CAISENFETSTQYF. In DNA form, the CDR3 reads TGTGCCATCAGTGAGAATTTTGAGACTAGCACCCAGTACTTC.

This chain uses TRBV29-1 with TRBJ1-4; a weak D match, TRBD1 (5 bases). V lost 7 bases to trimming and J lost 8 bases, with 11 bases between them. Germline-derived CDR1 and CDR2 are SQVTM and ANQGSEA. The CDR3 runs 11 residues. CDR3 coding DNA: TGCAGCGGCGGGGGGAACGAAAAACTGTTTTTT. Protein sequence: CSGGGNEKLFF.

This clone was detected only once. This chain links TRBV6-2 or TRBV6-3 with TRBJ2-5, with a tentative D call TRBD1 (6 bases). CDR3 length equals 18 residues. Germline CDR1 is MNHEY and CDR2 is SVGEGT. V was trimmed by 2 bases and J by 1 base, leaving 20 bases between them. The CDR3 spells CASSYTSGTTNRQETQYF. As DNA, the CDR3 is TGTGCCAGCAGTTACACTTCCGGGACAACTAACCGCCAAGAGACCCAGTACTTC.

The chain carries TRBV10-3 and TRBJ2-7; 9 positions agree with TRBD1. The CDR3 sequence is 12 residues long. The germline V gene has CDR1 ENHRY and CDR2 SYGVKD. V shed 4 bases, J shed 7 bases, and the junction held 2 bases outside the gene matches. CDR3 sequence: CAISGQGEEQYF. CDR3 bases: TGTGCCATCAGTGGACAGGGGGAAGAGCAGTACTTC.

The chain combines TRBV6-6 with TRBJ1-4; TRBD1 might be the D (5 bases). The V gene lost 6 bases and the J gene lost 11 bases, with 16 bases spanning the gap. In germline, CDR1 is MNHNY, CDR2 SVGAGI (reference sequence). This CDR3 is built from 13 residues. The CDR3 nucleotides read TGTGCCAGCAGACCTGGGACGGAACGTAAACTGTTTTTT. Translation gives CASRPGTERKLFF.

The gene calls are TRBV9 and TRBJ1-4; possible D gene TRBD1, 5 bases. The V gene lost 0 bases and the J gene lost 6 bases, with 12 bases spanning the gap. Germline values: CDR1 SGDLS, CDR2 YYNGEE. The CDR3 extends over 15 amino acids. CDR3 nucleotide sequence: TGTGCCAGCAGCGTAGACTCAGGGCGGGATGAAAAACTGTTTTTT. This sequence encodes CASSVDSGRDEKLFF.

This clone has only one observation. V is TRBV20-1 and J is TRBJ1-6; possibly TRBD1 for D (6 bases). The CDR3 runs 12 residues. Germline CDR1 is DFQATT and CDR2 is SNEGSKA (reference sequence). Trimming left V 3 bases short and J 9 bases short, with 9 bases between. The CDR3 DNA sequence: TGCAGTGCTAGTCCAGGGGTTTCACCCCTCCACTTT. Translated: CSASPGVSPLHF.

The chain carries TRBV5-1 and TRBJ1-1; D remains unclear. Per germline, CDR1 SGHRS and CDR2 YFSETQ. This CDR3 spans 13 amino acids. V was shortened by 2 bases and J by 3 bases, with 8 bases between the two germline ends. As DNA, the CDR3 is TGCGCCAGCAGCTTAAGGGTGGACACTGAAGCTTTCTTT. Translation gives CASSLRVDTEAFF.

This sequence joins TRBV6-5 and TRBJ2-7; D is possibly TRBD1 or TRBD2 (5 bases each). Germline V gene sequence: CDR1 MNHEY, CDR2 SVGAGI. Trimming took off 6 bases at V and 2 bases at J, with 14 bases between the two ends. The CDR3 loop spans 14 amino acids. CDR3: CASSDTLGAYEQYF. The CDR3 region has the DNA TGTGCCAGCAGCGATACCCTGGGGGCCTACGAGCAGTACTTC.

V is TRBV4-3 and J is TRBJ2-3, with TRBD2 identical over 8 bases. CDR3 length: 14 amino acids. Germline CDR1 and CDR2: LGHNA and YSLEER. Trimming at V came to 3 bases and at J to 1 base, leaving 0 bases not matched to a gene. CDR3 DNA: TGCGCCAGCAGCCAGCGGGGGGGCACAGATACGCAGTATTTT. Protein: CASSQRGGTDTQYF.

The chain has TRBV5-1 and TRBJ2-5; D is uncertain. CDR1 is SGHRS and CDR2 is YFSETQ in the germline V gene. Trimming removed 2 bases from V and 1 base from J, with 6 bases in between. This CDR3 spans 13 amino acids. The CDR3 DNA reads TGCGCCAGCAGCTTTAGAAGCCAAGAGACCCAGTACTTC. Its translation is CASSFRSQETQYF.

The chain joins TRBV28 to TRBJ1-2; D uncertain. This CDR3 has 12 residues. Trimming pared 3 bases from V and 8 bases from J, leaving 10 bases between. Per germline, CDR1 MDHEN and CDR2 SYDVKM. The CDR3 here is CASSLGSWGYTF. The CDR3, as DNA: TGTGCCAGCAGTTTGGGCAGTTGGGGCTACACCTTC.

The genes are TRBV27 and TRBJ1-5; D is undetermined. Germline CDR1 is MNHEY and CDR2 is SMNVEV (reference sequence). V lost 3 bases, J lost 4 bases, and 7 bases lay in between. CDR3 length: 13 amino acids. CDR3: CASSLIGNQPQHF. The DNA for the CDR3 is TGTGCCAGCAGTTTGATCGGGAATCAGCCCCAGCATTTT.